Following are 5 T cell receptor beta chains from one sample sequenced in a study of shared clonotypes between healthy human individuals. TCRdb's table, derived via immunoSEQ multiplex PCR, lists solely in-frame clones and lacks some. The sample holds 780,000 or so clones, approximately 72% seen once. Sequencing was done on a sample of memory CD4+ T cells sorted from blood. This sample's subset: CD45RA-negative fraction. The receptors were gathered from a woman aged 25 to 45 in good health.

In the case of this clone: Different DNA sequences within this sample yield the same CDR3. The V gene is TRBV12-1, the J gene TRBJ1-3. TRBV12-1 is a recognized pseudogene. This CDR3 is built from 13 residues. This CDR3 reads CASTTGLGNTIYF. The CDR3 DNA reads as TGTGCCAGCACGACGGGACTTGGAAACACCATATATTTT.

A single count supports this clone. This chain links TRBV29-1 with TRBJ2-1; D unclear. V was cut by 7 bases and J by 4 bases, with 11 bases left in between. CDR3 length: 12 residues. In germline, CDR1 is SQVTM, CDR2 ANQGSEA. The CDR3: CSAGEVYNEQFF. Here the CDR3 DNA reads TGCAGCGCAGGAGAGGTTTACAATGAGCAGTTCTTC.

The chain links TRBV7-9 to TRBJ2-1, with 8 bases identical to TRBD1. Germline V gene data show CDR1 as SEHNR and CDR2 as FQNEAQ (reference sequence). V trimming: 5 bases; J trimming: 10 bases; junction bases outside the gene matches: 10. This CDR3 is 14 amino acids long. The CDR3 loop reads CASSGRRTGIEQFF. The CDR3 DNA is TGTGCCAGCAGCGGCCGGCGGACAGGGATCGAGCAGTTCTTC.

V usage is TRBV15 and J usage is TRBJ2-1, with D possibly matching TRBD2 (6 bases). Germline V gene lookup returns CDR1 LNHNV and CDR2 YYDKDF (reference sequence). The CDR3 is 17 residues long. The V end lost 3 bases, the J end lost 2 bases, and 17 bases lay between the germline ends. CDR3 sequence (DNA): TGTGCCACCAGCAGTCCCTCGGGAGCAGATACCTACAATGAGCAGTTCTTC. It codes for CATSSPSGADTYNEQFF.

This clone has ten or more counts. The CDR3 is CASSQDQGAGTAYEQYF. The CDR3 nucleotides read TGTGCCAGCAGCCAAGATCAGGGGGCAGGGACAGCCTACGAGCAGTACTTC. The chain recombines TRBV4-2 with TRBJ2-7; 8 bases are shared with TRBD1. The V gene's germline CDR1 is LGHNA and CDR2 YNFKEQ. V trimming: 0 bases; J trimming: 2 bases; junction bases outside the gene matches: 9. The CDR3 runs 17 residues.